The clone carrying this TCR beta chain was seen repeatedly, ten times or more. Amplification targeted TCR beta CDR3 regions from RNA transcripts. Carried out on the TCR CDR3, a first-round RT-PCR used the HTBI primer set. TCRdb used MiXCR to reprocess the multiplex PCR reads, holding one entry per CDR3 protein. The sample has more than 500,000 distinct CDR3 sequences; more than 15% are singletons. These data come from a study of T cells in Graves' hyperthyroidism and ophthalmopathy. Sequencing was performed on blood. This receptor was identified in a woman in her thirties with Graves' ophthalmopathy.

The DNA of the CDR3 is TGTGCCAGCAGTGGGACGGTGAGGACTTTGGATGAGCAGTTCTTC. Translation gives CASSGTVRTLDEQFF. This sequence joins TRBV28 and TRBJ2-1; tentatively, D is TRBD1 or TRBD2 (5 bases each). The germline V gene encodes CDR1 MDHEN and CDR2 SYDVKM. The CDR3 has 15 amino acids. With 5 bases removed from V and 8 bases from J, the gap between germline ends came to 19 bases. The entire variable domain, with the rest obtained from reference TRBV28 and TRBJ2-1, is as follows: DVKVTQSSRYLVKRTGEKVFLECVQDMDHENMFWYRQDPGLGLRLIYFSYDVKMKEKGDIPEGYSVSREKKERFSLILESASTNQTSMYLCASSGTVRTLDEQFFGPGTRLTVL.